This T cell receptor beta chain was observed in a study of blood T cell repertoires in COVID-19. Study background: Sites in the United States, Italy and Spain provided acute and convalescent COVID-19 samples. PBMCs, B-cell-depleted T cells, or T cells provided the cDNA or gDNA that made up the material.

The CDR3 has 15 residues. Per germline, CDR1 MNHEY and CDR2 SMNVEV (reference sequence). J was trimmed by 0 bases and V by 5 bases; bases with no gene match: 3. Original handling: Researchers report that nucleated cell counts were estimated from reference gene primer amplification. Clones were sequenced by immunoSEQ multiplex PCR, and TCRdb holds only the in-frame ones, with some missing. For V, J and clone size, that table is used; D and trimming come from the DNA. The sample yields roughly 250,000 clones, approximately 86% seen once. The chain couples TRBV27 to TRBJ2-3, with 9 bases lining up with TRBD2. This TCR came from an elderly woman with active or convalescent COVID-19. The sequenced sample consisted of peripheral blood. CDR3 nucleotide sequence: TGTGCCAGCAGTGAAGCGGGGGGTAGCACAGATACGCAGTATTTT. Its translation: CASSEAGGSTDTQYF.